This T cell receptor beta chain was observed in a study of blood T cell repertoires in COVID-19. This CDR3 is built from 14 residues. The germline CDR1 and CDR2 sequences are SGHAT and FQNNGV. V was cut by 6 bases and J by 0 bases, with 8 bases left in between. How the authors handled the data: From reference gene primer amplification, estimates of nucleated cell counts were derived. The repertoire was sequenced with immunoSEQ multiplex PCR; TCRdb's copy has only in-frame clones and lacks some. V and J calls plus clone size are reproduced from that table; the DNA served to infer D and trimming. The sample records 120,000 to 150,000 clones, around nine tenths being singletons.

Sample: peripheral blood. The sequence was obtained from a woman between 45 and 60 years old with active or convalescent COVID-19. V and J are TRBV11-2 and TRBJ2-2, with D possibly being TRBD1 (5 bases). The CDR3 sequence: CASSSRANTGELFF. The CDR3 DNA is TGTGCCAGCAGTTCCAGGGCGAACACCGGGGAGCTGTTTTTT.